What follows is one TCR beta chain and its context. Its specificity is not known. This sample was taken from a study of T cell responses to AZD1222 COVID-19 vaccine. Study conclusions and caveats: Unmutated variant regions reportedly attract nearly half of all spike-specific TCRs. Donors were mostly white British, more females; clonal diversity possibly underestimated. Seropositivity was recorded at baseline in only 6 or 7 AZD1222 recipients.

This table comes from immunoSEQ multiplex PCR, and its TCRdb copy is limited to in-frame clones, with some not included. Among approximately 150,000 clones listed, 90% were seen once. The length of the CDR3 is 13 residues. V lost 2 bases and J lost 6, with 10 bases in between. Germline V lookup: CDR1 SGHTA, CDR2 FQGNSA. This specimen consisted of peripheral blood, obtained 28 days after the second AZD1222 dose. The TCR was taken from an adult who received the AZD1222 COVID-19 vaccine. The J gene is TRBJ1-2, the V gene TRBV7-2; D is undetermined. CDR3 DNA: TGTGCCAGCAGCTTACGGGAGTGGGATGGCTACACCTTC. Translating gives CASSLREWDGYTF.